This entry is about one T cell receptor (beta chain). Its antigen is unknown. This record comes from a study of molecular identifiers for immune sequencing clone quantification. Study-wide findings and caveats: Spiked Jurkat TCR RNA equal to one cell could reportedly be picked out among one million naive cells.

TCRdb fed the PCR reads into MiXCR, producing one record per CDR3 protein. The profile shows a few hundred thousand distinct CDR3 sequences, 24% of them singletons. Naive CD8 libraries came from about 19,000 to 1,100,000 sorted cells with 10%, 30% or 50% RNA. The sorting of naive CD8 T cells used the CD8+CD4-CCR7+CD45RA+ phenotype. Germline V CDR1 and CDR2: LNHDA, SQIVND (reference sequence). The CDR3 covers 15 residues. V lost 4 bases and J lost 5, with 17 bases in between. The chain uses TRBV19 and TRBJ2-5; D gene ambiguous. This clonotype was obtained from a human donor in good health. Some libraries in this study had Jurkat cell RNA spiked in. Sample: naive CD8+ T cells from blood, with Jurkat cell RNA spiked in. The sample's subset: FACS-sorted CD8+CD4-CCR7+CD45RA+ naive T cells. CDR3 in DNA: TGTGCCAGTAGTACGACCCCTGTAGAAGTGGAGACCCAGTACTTC. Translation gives CASSTTPVEVETQYF.